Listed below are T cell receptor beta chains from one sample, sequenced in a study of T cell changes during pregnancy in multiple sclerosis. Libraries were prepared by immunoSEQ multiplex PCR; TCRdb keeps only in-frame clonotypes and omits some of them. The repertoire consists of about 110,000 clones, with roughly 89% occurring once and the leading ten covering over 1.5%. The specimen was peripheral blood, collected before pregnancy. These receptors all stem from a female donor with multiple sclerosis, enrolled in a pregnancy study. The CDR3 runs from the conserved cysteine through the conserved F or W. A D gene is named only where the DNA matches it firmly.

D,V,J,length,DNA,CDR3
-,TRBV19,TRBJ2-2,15,TGTGCCAGTAGTATAAGTGGACAGAACACCGGGGAGCTGTTTTTT,CASSISGQNTGELFF
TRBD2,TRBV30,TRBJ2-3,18,TGTGCCTGGAGTGTATCTAGCGGGAGGGCCATCAAAACAGATACGCAGTATTTT,CAWSVSSGRAIKTDTQYF
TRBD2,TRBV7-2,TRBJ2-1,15,TGTGCCAGCAGCCCGCGACTAGCAAGGGATGATGAGCAGTTCTTC,CASSPRLARDDEQFF
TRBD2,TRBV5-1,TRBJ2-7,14,TGCGCCAGCAGCTGGCGGGAGGGCCCGTTTGAGCAGTACTTC,CASSWREGPFEQYF
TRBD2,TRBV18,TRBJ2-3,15,TGTGCCAGCTCACCACCGGGACTAGCGGGGCATACGCAGTATTTT,CASSPPGLAGHTQYF
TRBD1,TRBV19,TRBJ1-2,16,TGTGCCAGTAGTTCCGGACAGGGGGCACAACGGAATGGCTACACCTTC,CASSSGQGAQRNGYTF
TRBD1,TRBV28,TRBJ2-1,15,TGTGCCAGCAGCATGTCAGGGGGCGGAGGGAATGAGCAGTTCTTC,CASSMSGGGGNEQFF
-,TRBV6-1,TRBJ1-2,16,TGTGCCAGCAGTGAAGTTGGAGGGGCTGGTAGCTATGGCTACACCTTC,CASSEVGGAGSYGYTF
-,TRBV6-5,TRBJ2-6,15,TGTGCCAGCAGCCCCCCCGGGGTCGGGGCCAACGTCCTGACTTTC,CASSPPGVGANVLTF
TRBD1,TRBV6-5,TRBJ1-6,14,TGTGCCAGCAGGCCCGGGACAGATAATTCACCCCTCCACTTT,CASRPGTDNSPLHF
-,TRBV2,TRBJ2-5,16,TGTGCCAGCAGTGAAACGATACGGGGGATCCAAGAGACCCAGTACTTC,CASSETIRGIQETQYF
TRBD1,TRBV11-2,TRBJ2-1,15,TGTGCCAGCAGCTTGGGACAGGGGGCCTACAATGAGCAGTTCTTC,CASSLGQGAYNEQFF